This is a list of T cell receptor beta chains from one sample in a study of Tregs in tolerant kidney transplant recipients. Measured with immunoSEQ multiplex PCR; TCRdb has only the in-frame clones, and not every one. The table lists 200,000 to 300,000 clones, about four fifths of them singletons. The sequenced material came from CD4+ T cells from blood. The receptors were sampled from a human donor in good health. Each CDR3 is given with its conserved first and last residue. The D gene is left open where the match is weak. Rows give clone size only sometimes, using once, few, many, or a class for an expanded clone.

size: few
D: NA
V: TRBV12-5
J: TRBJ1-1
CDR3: CASGPPSKFEAFF
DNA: TGTGCTAGTGGTCCCCCTTCGAAGTTTGAAGCTTTCTTT

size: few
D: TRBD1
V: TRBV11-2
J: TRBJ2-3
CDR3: CASSPRPGQGGGTDTQYF
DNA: TGTGCCAGCAGCCCGCGACCCGGACAGGGGGGAGGCACAGATACGCAGTATTTT

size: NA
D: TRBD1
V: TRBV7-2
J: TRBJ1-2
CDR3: CASSSYRGTGGYTF
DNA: TGTGCCAGCAGCAGTTACAGGGGCACGGGCGGCTACACCTTC

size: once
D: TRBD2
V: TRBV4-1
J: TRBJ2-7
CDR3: CASSHNQAGGRGSYEQYF
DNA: TGCGCCAGCAGCCATAATCAAGCGGGAGGGAGGGGCTCCTACGAGCAGTACTTC

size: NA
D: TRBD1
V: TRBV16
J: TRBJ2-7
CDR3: CASSQDRGSYEQYF
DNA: TGTGCCAGCAGCCAGGACAGGGGGAGCTACGAGCAGTACTTC

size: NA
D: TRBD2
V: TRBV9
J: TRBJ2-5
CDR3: CASSVSGGSYQETQYF
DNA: TGTGCCAGCAGCGTGAGCGGGGGATCGTACCAAGAGACCCAGTACTTC

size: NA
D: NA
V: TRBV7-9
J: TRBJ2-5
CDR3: CASSPVGQETQYF
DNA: TGTGCCAGCAGCCCAGTGGGGCAAGAGACCCAGTACTTC

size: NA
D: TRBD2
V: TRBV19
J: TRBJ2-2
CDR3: CASMPRQREPGELFF
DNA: TGTGCCAGTATGCCAAGGCAGCGGGAGCCCGGGGAGCTGTTTTTT

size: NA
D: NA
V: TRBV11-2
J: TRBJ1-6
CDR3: CASSLRVLRRSSYNSPLHF
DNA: TGTGCCAGCAGCTTAAGGGTCCTAAGACGCAGCTCCTATAATTCACCCCTCCACTTT

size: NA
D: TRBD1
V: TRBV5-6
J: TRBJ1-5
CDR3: CASSFWDRLNQPQHF
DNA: TGTGCCAGCAGCTTTTGGGACAGGCTCAATCAGCCCCAGCATTTT

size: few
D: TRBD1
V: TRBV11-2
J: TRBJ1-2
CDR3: CASSRHDRAHYGYTF
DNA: TGTGCCAGCAGCCGACACGACAGGGCTCACTATGGCTACACCTTC

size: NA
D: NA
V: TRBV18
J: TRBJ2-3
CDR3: CASSYGQGRRTDTQYF
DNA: TGTGCCAGCTCCTACGGGCAAGGGCGCCGCACAGATACGCAGTATTTT

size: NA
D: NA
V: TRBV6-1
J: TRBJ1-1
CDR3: CASGTDNTEAFF
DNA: TGTGCCAGTGGGACGGATAACACTGAAGCTTTCTTT

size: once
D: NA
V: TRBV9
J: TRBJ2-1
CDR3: CASSFGLNEQFF
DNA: TGTGCCAGCAGCTTTGGACTCAATGAGCAGTTCTTC

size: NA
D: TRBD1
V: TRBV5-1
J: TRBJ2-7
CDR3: CASSLSGTGKQYF
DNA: TGCGCCAGCAGCTTGTCCGGGACAGGCAAGCAGTACTTC

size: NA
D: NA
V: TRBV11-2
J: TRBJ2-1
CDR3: CASSPLGTPKYNEQFF
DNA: TGTGCCAGCAGCCCCCTGGGGACCCCCAAGTACAATGAGCAGTTCTTC

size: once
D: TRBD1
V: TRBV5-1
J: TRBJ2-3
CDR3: CASSSPTGGTDTQYF
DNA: TGCGCCAGCAGCTCGCCCACAGGGGGCACAGATACGCAGTATTTT

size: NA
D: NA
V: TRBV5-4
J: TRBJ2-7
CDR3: CASSQGRGMRDEQYF
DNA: TGTGCCAGCAGCCAGGGGAGGGGGATGAGAGACGAGCAGTACTTC

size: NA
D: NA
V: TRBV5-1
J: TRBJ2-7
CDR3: CASSLQQNEQYF
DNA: TGCGCCAGCAGCTTGCAACAGAACGAGCAGTACTTC

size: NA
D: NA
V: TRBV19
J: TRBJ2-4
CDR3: CASSIPQGRNIQYF
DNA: TGTGCCAGTAGTATCCCGCAGGGAAGAAACATTCAGTACTTC